Listed below are T cell receptor beta chains from one sample, sequenced in a study of shared T cell receptors in the human thymus. Sequencing used immunoSEQ multiplex PCR; TCRdb keeps in-frame clones, though not all of them. Found here are 500,000 to 550,000 clones, around 78% of them singletons; the top ten hold around 0.013%. These data were likewise used in another study, on human thymus T cells.

Sequenced: thymocytes. The receptors stem from a boy younger than two with a congenital heart defect. Each CDR3 is given with its conserved first and last residue. A D gene is named only where the DNA matches it firmly. Expanded clones get a size class; other rows say once, few or many, or leave the size out.

d_gene,v_gene,j_gene,abundance,CDR3aa,CDR3nt
.,TRBV27,TRBJ1-3,.,CASSSGGNTIYF,TGTGCCAGCAGTTCAGGAGGAAACACCATATATTTT
TRBD1,TRBV7-2,TRBJ1-4,once,CASSLEPGGQGAGKLFF,TGTGCCAGCAGCTTAGAGCCGGGAGGACAGGGAGCTGGAAAACTGTTTTTT
.,TRBV5-5,TRBJ2-7,.,CASSFLNHRVNEQYF,TGTGCCAGCAGCTTTCTCAACCACAGGGTGAACGAGCAGTACTTC
TRBD1,TRBV27,TRBJ1-6,.,CASSLRDRANSPLHF,TGTGCCAGCAGTTTACGGGACAGGGCCAATTCACCCCTCCACTTT
.,TRBV19,TRBJ1-5,.,CASSIEKGREGQPQHF,TGTGCCAGTAGTATAGAGAAGGGCCGCGAGGGTCAGCCCCAGCATTTT
.,TRBV7-2,TRBJ2-3,.,CASSPSTDTQYF,TGTGCCAGCAGCCCGAGCACAGATACGCAGTATTTT
.,TRBV25-1,TRBJ2-2,.,CASSECRGPNTGELFF,TGTGCCAGCAGTGAATGCAGGGGCCCTAACACCGGGGAGCTGTTTTTT
.,TRBV25-1,TRBJ1-1,few,CASKAREVDTEAFF,TGTGCCAGCAAAGCCAGGGAGGTGGACACTGAAGCTTTCTTT
.,TRBV7-3,TRBJ1-1,.,CASSLDGAGATEAFF,TGTGCCAGCAGCTTAGATGGAGCGGGGGCCACTGAAGCTTTCTTT
.,TRBV2,TRBJ2-6,.,CASSVEEGAAGANVLTF,TGTGCCAGCAGTGTTGAGGAGGGGGCCGCTGGGGCCAACGTCCTGACTTTC
TRBD1,TRBV30,TRBJ1-2,.,CAWKRGGGGYTF,TGTGCCTGGAAAAGAGGGGGCGGTGGCTACACCTTC
TRBD2,TRBV19,TRBJ2-1,.,CASSIVSGRAPTYNEQFF,TGTGCCAGTAGTATAGTTAGCGGGAGGGCCCCGACCTACAATGAGCAGTTCTTC
.,TRBV6-6,TRBJ2-3,.,CASSYGGRSTDTQYF,TGTGCCAGCAGTTACGGAGGGCGATCGACAGATACGCAGTATTTT
.,TRBV19,TRBJ1-5,.,CASSPGPSNQPQHF,TGTGCCAGTAGTCCAGGGCCTAGCAATCAGCCCCAGCATTTT
TRBD1,TRBV7-8,TRBJ1-5,.,CASSLRWDSLYSNQPQHF,TGTGCCAGCAGCTTAAGGTGGGACAGCCTATATAGCAATCAGCCCCAGCATTTT
TRBD2,TRBV28,TRBJ2-5,.,CASSSGLAGSQETQYF,TGTGCCAGCAGTTCGGGACTAGCGGGGTCACAAGAGACCCAGTACTTC
TRBD1,TRBV30,TRBJ1-1,.,CAWRDRGQNTEAFF,TGTGCCTGGAGGGACAGGGGTCAGAACACTGAAGCTTTCTTT
.,TRBV25-1,TRBJ2-7,.,CASSEWRAESSYEQYF,TGTGCCAGCAGTGAGTGGCGAGCGGAGAGCTCCTACGAGCAGTACTTC
.,TRBV29-1,TRBJ2-5,.,CSVRGLQETQYF,TGCAGCGTCCGAGGGCTCCAAGAGACCCAGTACTTC
TRBD2,TRBV27,TRBJ2-5,.,CASSQTSGRIRQYF,TGTGCCAGCAGCCAGACTAGCGGGAGGATTCGGCAGTACTTC
.,TRBV5-1,TRBJ1-2,.,CASSLRGHYGYTF,TGCGCCAGCAGCTTGAGGGGCCACTATGGCTACACCTTC
TRBD2,TRBV5-5,TRBJ2-7,.,CASSPLAGNEQYF,TGTGCCAGCAGCCCACTAGCGGGAAACGAGCAGTACTTC
TRBD2,TRBV29-1,TRBJ2-1,.,CSAPGLADPFYNEQFF,TGCAGCGCCCCGGGACTAGCGGACCCCTTCTACAATGAGCAGTTCTTC
TRBD2,TRBV29-1,TRBJ2-3,.,CSATWSGADTQYF,TGCAGCGCTACATGGAGCGGGGCAGATACGCAGTATTTT
.,TRBV12-5,TRBJ1-1,.,CASGIGTPNTEAFF,TGTGCTAGTGGTATCGGGACTCCGAACACTGAAGCTTTCTTT
TRBD2,TRBV13,TRBJ2-1,once,CASSLGLASGGSSYNEQFF,TGTGCCAGCAGCTTAGGCCTCGCTAGCGGTGGGTCATCCTACAATGAGCAGTTCTTC
TRBD1,TRBV6-5,TRBJ1-1,once,CASSLRGPGNTEAFF,TGTGCCAGCAGTTTAAGGGGGCCGGGAAACACTGAAGCTTTCTTT
TRBD2,TRBV29-1,TRBJ2-2,.,CSVKGALAGGGTGELFF,TGCAGCGTTAAAGGTGCACTAGCGGGAGGAGGTACCGGGGAGCTGTTTTTT
TRBD2,TRBV30,TRBJ2-7,.,CAWSAPPKLAGKGPSSYEQYF,TGTGCCTGGAGTGCCCCCCCGAAACTAGCGGGCAAAGGGCCGAGCTCCTACGAGCAGTACTTC
TRBD1,TRBV5-4,TRBJ2-4,.,CASSPPGQGAGAKNIQYF,TGTGCCAGCAGCCCGCCGGGACAGGGGGCGGGGGCCAAAAACATTCAGTACTTC
.,TRBV6-5,TRBJ1-1,.,CASSYSMNTEAFF,TGTGCCAGCAGTTACTCTATGAACACTGAAGCTTTCTTT
.,TRBV4-1,TRBJ2-3,.,CASSQEAGKNTQYF,TGCGCCAGCAGCCAAGAGGCCGGGAAAAATACGCAGTATTTT
.,TRBV10-2,TRBJ1-1,.,CASSCFSGEDTEAFF,TGCGCCAGCAGTTGCTTTTCGGGGGAGGACACTGAAGCTTTCTTT
.,TRBV28,TRBJ2-7,.,CASSLYRQASYEQYF,TGTGCCAGCAGTTTGTACCGACAGGCCTCCTACGAGCAGTACTTC
TRBD1,TRBV12-5,TRBJ1-3,.,CASGTQTGGGNTIYF,TGTGCTAGTGGTACCCAGACAGGGGGCGGAAACACCATATATTTT
TRBD1,TRBV19,TRBJ1-5,few,CASMGGQENQPQHF,TGTGCCAGTATGGGGGGACAGGAAAATCAGCCCCAGCATTTT
.,TRBV28,TRBJ2-4,.,CASSDRTALAKNIQYF,TGTGCCAGCAGTGATCGGACAGCCCTAGCCAAAAACATTCAGTACTTC
TRBD1,TRBV10-3,TRBJ2-7,.,CAISESRDRKTYEQYF,TGTGCCATCAGTGAGTCCCGGGACAGGAAGACCTACGAGCAGTACTTC
.,TRBV29-1,TRBJ2-1,.,CSVELGSRAATYNEQFF,TGCAGCGTTGAGCTAGGCTCGAGAGCTGCTACCTACAATGAGCAGTTCTTC
TRBD1,TRBV7-8,TRBJ2-7,.,CASSLEGQGKTPACEQYF,TGTGCCAGCAGCTTAGAGGGACAGGGAAAAACCCCGGCCTGCGAGCAGTACTTC
.,TRBV7-2,TRBJ2-7,.,CASSLDGGISYEQYF,TGTGCCAGCAGCTTAGATGGCGGGATTTCCTACGAGCAGTACTTC
TRBD2,TRBV7-8,TRBJ2-7,.,CASSCPELAGDYEQYF,TGTGCCAGCAGCTGCCCAGAGCTAGCGGGAGACTACGAGCAGTACTTC
TRBD1,TRBV28,TRBJ1-5,.,CASSERTGLNQPQHF,TGTGCCAGCAGCGAACGGACAGGGCTGAATCAGCCCCAGCATTTT
.,TRBV29-1,TRBJ1-3,once,CSVEEKGEQGTGNTIYF,TGCAGCGTTGAAGAGAAAGGGGAACAGGGAACTGGAAACACCATATATTTT
.,TRBV27,TRBJ2-1,.,CASSITSSNEQFF,TGTGCCAGCAGTATCACTAGCAGCAATGAGCAGTTCTTC
.,TRBV6-5,TRBJ2-3,once,CASSSLRDNLTDTQYF,TGTGCCAGCAGTTCCCTCCGGGACAATCTCACAGATACGCAGTATTTT
.,TRBV7-9,TRBJ2-5,.,CASSRGGQRGETQYF,TGTGCCAGCAGCAGAGGGGGACAACGTGGAGAGACCCAGTACTTC
.,TRBV19,TRBJ2-6,.,CASSIQGPGANVLTF,TGTGCCAGTAGTATACAGGGTCCTGGGGCCAACGTCCTGACTTTC
.,TRBV10-2,TRBJ2-1,few,CASSESWARFF,TGCGCCAGCAGTGAGTCGTGGGCGCGGTTCTTC
TRBD2,TRBV28,TRBJ2-7,.,CASSPATGTSGYEQYF,TGTGCCAGCAGCCCAGCGACCGGGACTAGCGGTTACGAGCAGTACTTC
TRBD1,TRBV5-1,TRBJ2-2,.,CASSRGQAGTGELFF,TGCGCCAGCAGCAGGGGACAGGCTGGGACCGGGGAGCTGTTTTTT
TRBD1,TRBV5-6,TRBJ1-3,.,CASSESPGGEGGNTIYF,TGTGCCAGCAGCGAGTCTCCAGGGGGCGAAGGTGGAAACACCATATATTTT
.,TRBV14,TRBJ2-6,.,CASSRPRARGANVLTF,TGTGCCAGCAGCCGCCCGCGGGCGAGAGGGGCCAACGTCCTGACTTTC
TRBD1,TRBV29-1,TRBJ1-5,.,CSVSQTGGRDQPQHF,TGCAGCGTTTCCCAAACAGGGGGCCGCGATCAGCCCCAGCATTTT
TRBD2,TRBV9,TRBJ2-1,.,CASSVSLKLAGGPIEQFF,TGTGCCAGCAGCGTAAGCCTTAAACTAGCGGGAGGGCCGATTGAGCAGTTCTTC
.,TRBV4-1,TRBJ2-7,.,CASSQGTVSYEQYF,TGCGCCAGCAGCCAAGGTACAGTCTCCTACGAGCAGTACTTC
TRBD2,TRBV10-1,TRBJ2-1,.,CASSESPSGRLRDDEQFF,TGCGCCAGCAGTGAGTCGCCTAGCGGGAGGCTGAGGGATGATGAGCAGTTCTTC
TRBD2,TRBV7-2,TRBJ2-1,once,CASSLAGGPKNEQFF,TGTGCCAGCAGCTTAGCGGGAGGGCCGAAAAATGAGCAGTTCTTC
TRBD2,TRBV11-3,TRBJ2-2,.,CASSSRTSGRGSTGELFF,TGTGCCAGCAGCAGCAGGACTAGCGGGAGAGGCAGCACCGGGGAGCTGTTTTTT
.,TRBV6-5,TRBJ1-1,.,CASSYSKSGNTEAFF,TGTGCCAGCAGTTACTCGAAATCAGGGAACACTGAAGCTTTCTTT